This T cell receptor (beta chain) was identified during a study of cytomegalovirus exposure and HLA in healthy donors. The CDR3 is 15 amino acids. The germline V gene has CDR1 KGHSH and CDR2 LQKENI. J gave up 6 bases and V 0 bases, and 7 bases lay outside the gene matches. Details on this clone: Its antigen is not known.

Healthy bone marrow donors made up the donors. Study-level findings and limits: TRBV6-2, TRBV6-3 and some other V segments were excluded as indistinguishable. Sequencing likely generated an artifact that appeared as a cluster of highly shared sequence variants. Trimming of TCR beta V- and J-genes showed a link, identified in a later analysis, to a missense DCLRE1C variant.

The PCR contained 60 Vbeta and 13 Jbeta primers. The table came from immunoSEQ multiplex PCR; TCRdb's copy has only in-frame clones and leaves some out. This table holds about 120,000 clones, 63% found once. The chain links TRBV18 to TRBJ1-2, with 7 bases fitting TRBD1. Sequencing input: PBMCs. This sequence was found in a man aged 35-49 years in good health and CMV-seropositive. This CDR3 is CASSPPWDSKDGYTF. The CDR3 DNA follows: TGTGCCAGCTCACCACCTTGGGACAGTAAGGATGGCTACACCTTC. Filled out from reference TRBV18 and TRBJ1-2, the complete variable domain reads NAGVMQNPRHLVRRRGQEARLRCSPMKGHSHVYWYRQLPEEGLKFMVYLQKENIIDESGMPKERFSAEFPKEGPSILRIQQVVRGDSAAYFCASSPPWDSKDGYTFGSGTRLTVV.